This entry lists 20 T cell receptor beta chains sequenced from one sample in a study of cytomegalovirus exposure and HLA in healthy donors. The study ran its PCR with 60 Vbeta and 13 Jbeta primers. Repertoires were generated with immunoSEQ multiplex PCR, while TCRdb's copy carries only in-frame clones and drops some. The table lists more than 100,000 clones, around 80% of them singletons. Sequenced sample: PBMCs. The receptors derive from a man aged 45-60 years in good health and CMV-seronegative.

The CDR3 coding sequence is TGCAGTTTCAGGGGGCCGACTGAAGCTTTCTTT. Its protein is CSFRGPTEAFF. The genes are TRBV20-1 and TRBJ1-1; TRBD1 aligns across 8 bases. The junction had 4 bases not matched to a gene; V was cut back by 8 bases and J by 5 bases. The germline CDR1 and CDR2 sequences are DFQATT and SNEGSKA (reference sequence). The CDR3 is made up of 11 amino acids.

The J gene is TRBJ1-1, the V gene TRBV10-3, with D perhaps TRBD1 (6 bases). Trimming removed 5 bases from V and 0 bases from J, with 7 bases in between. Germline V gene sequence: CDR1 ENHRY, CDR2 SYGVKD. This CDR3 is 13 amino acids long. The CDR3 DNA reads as TGTGCCATCAGTAGGACAGTGAACACTGAAGCTTTCTTT. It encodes CAISRTVNTEAFF.

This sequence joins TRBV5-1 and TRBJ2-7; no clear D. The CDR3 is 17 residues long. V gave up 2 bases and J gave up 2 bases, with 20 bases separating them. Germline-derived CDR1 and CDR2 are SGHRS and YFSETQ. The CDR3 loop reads CASSFPNDPTFAYEQYF. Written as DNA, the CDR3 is TGCGCCAGCAGCTTCCCAAACGATCCGACATTTGCCTACGAGCAGTACTTC.

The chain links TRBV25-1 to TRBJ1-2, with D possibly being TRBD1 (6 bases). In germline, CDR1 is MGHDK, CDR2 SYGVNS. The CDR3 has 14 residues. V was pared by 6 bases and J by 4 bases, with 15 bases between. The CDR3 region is CASSDPRGPYGYTF. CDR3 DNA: TGTGCCAGCAGCGACCCCAGGGGACCCTATGGCTACACCTTC.

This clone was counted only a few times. In nucleotides, the CDR3 is TGTGCCAGCAGCATAACAGGGGCCTCCACAGATACGCAGTATTTT. It translates to CASSITGASTDTQYF. The rearrangement links TRBV6-6 to TRBJ2-3; 7 nucleotides agree with TRBD1. This CDR3 spans 15 amino acids. Germline CDR1 is MNHNY and CDR2 is SVGAGI (reference sequence). The V segment lost 6 bases and the J segment 2 bases; nucleotides outside the gene matches: 8.

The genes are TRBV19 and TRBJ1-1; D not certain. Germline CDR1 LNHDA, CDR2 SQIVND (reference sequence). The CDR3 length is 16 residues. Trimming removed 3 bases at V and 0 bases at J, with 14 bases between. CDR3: CASSIDINPMNTEAFF. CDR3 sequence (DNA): TGTGCCAGTAGTATCGACATAAACCCCATGAACACTGAAGCTTTCTTT.

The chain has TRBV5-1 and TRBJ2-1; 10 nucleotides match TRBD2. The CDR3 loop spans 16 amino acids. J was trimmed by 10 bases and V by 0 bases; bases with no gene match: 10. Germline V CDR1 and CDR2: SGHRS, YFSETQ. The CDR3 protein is CASSLAPAGGDEEQFF. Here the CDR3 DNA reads TGCGCCAGCAGCTTGGCCCCAGCGGGAGGGGATGAGGAGCAGTTCTTC.

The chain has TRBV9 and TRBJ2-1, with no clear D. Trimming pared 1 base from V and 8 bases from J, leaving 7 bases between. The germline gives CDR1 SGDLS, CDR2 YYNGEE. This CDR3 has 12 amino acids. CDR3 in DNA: TGTGCCAGCAGCGTACTCGGGTATGAGCAGTTCTTC. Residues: CASSVLGYEQFF.

This chain's CDR3 is CASSPEEYQPQHF. The CDR3 nucleotides read TGCGCCAGCAGCCCCGAGGAATATCAGCCCCAGCATTTT. This rearrangement joins TRBV4-1 to TRBJ1-5; D unresolved. This CDR3 region has 13 residues. With 4 bases removed from V and 5 bases from J, the gap between germline ends came to 9 bases. Germline V gene data show CDR1 as MGHRA and CDR2 as YSYEKL.

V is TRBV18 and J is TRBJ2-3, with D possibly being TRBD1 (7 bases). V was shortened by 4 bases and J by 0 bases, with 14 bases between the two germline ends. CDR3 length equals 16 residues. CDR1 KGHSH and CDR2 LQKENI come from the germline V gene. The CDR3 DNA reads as TGTGCCAGCTCACTCCGCCAGGGGGGAAGCACAGATACGCAGTATTTT. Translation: CASSLRQGGSTDTQYF.

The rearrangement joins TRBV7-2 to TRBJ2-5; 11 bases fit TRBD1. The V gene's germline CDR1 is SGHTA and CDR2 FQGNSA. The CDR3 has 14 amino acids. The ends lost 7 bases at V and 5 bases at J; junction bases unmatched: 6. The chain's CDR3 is CASTRTGGWETQYF. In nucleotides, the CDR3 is TGTGCCAGCACAAGGACAGGGGGCTGGGAGACCCAGTACTTC. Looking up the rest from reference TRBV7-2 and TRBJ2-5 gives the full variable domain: GAGVSQSPSNKVTEKGKDVELRCDPISGHTALYWYRQSLGQGLEFLIYFQGNSAPDKSGLPSDRFSAERTGGSVSTLTIQRTQQEDSAVYLCASTRTGGWETQYFGPGTRLLVL.

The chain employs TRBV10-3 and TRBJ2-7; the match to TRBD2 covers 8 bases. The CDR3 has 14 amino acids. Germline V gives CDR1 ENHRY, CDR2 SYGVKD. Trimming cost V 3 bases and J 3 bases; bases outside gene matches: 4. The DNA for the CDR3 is TGTGCCATCAGTGACGAAGCGGGAGACTACGAGCAGTACTTC. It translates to CAISDEAGDYEQYF.

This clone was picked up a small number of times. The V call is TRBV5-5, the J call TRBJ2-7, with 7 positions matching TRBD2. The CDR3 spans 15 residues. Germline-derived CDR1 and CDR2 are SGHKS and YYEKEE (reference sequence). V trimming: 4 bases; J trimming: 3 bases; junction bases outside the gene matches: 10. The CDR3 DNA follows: TGTGCCAGCAGCCCATCGGCAGCGGGGCACTACGAGCAGTACTTC. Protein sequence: CASSPSAAGHYEQYF. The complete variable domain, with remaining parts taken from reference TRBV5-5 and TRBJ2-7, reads DAGVTQSPTHLIKTRGQQVTLRCSPISGHKSVSWYQQVLGQGPQFIFQYYEKEERGRGNFPDRFSARQFPNYSSELNVNALLLGDSALYLCASSPSAAGHYEQYFGPGTRLTVT.

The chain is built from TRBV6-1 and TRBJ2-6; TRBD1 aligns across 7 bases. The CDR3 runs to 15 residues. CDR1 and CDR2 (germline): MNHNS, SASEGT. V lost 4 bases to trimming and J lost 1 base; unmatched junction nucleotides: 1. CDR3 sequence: CASSGDRSGANVLTF. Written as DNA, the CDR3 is TGTGCCAGCAGTGGGGACAGATCTGGGGCCAACGTCCTGACTTTC.

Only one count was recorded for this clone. Written as DNA, the CDR3 is TGTGCCAGCAGCGTTGTGGGTAGCTTCACTGAAGCTTTCTTT. Residues: CASSVVGSFTEAFF. The V call is TRBV9, the J call TRBJ1-1; D gene ambiguous. The V end lost 2 bases, the J end lost 4 bases, and 12 bases lay between the germline ends. Germline V lookup: CDR1 SGDLS, CDR2 YYNGEE. The CDR3 spans 14 residues.

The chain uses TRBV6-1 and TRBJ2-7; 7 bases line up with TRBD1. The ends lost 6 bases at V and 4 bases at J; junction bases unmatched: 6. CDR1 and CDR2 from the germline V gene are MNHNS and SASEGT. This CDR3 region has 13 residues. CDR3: CASSRDREYEQYF. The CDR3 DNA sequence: TGTGCCAGCAGCAGGGACAGAGAATACGAGCAGTACTTC.

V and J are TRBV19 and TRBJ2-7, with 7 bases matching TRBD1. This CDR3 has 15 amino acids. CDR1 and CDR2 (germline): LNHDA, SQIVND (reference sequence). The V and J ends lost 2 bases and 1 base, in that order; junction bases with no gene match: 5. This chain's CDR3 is CASSIKKQGSYEQYF. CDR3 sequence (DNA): TGTGCCAGTAGTATAAAAAAACAGGGGTCCTACGAGCAGTACTTC.

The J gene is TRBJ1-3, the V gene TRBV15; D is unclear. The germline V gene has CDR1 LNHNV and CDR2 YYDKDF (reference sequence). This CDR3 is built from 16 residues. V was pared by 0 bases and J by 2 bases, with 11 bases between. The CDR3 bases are TGTGCCACCAGCAGAGAGCGAGTTTTGACTGGAAACACCATATATTTT. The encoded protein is CATSRERVLTGNTIYF.

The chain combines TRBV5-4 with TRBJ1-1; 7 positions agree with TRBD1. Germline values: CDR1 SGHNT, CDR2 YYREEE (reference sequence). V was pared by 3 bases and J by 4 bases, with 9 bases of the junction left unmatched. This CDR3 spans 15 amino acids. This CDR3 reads CASSYRGQLFTEAFF. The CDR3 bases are TGTGCCAGCAGCTACAGGGGACAGTTGTTCACTGAAGCTTTCTTT. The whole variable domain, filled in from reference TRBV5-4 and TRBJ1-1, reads ETGVTQSPTHLIKTRGQQVTLRCSSQSGHNTVSWYQQALGQGPQFIFQYYREEENGRGNFPPRFSGLQFPNYSSELNVNALELDDSALYLCASSYRGQLFTEAFFGQGTRLTVV.

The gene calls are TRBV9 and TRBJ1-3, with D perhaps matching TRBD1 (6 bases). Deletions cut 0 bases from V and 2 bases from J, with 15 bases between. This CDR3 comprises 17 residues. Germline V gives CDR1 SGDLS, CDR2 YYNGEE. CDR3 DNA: TGTGCCAGCAGCGTAGCTGGGCAGGGGCACACTGGAAACACCATATATTTT. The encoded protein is CASSVAGQGHTGNTIYF.